This T cell receptor beta chain was observed in a study of neurological immune-mediated disorders. Time point specified: technical triplicate 3. The table lists this clonotype with many counts. Germline CDR1 DFQATT, CDR2 SNEGSKA (reference sequence). V was trimmed by 1 base and J by 4 bases, leaving 11 bases between them. This CDR3 contains 13 residues. A single record per CDR3 protein comes from TCRdb applying MiXCR to the 5' RACE reads. Of 25,000 to 30,000 distinct CDR3 sequences listed, about 16% were seen once; the top ten hold around 4.9%. The sequenced material came from CD4+ T cells from blood. The TCR comes from a female donor with HTLV-1-associated myelopathy (HAM/TSP). This chain joins TRBV20-1 and TRBJ2-7, with D perhaps matching TRBD1 (6 bases). For the CDR3, the DNA is TGCAGTGCTAGAGTTCCTAGGGGGTACGAGCAGTACTTC. This sequence encodes CSARVPRGYEQYF.